This paragraph reports one T cell receptor beta chain. This specimen comes from a study of blood T cell repertoires in COVID-19. Study at large: Specimens from acute and convalescent COVID-19 originated in the United States, Italy and Spain. The cDNA or gDNA used as material had been derived from T cells, B-cell-depleted T cells, or PBMCs.

Per the original methods: Reference gene primers were amplified, and this amplification served to estimate nucleated cell counts. The assay was immunoSEQ multiplex PCR, and TCRdb's table has in-frame clones only and misses some. V, J and clone size are those of that table, while D and trimming were read from the DNA. In the table there are roughly 69,000 clones, about 86% of which are singletons. Per the germline V gene, CDR1 is MDHEN and CDR2 is SYDVKM. V shed 3 bases and J 4 bases; nucleotides not matched to a gene: 13. This CDR3 region has 18 residues. Source material: peripheral blood. The J gene is TRBJ2-3, the V gene TRBV28; 10 nucleotides match TRBD2. This TCR derives from a human donor in a cohort sampled during active COVID-19. CDR3 residues: CASSFVLGLASSPDTQYF. The DNA of the CDR3 is TGTGCCAGCAGTTTCGTTTTGGGACTAGCGTCGTCTCCAGATACGCAGTATTTT.